This record concerns one TCR beta chain sequence. There are 13 residues in the CDR3. The germline CDR1 and CDR2 sequences are MNHEY and SVGEGT. Libraries of TCR beta chains were produced by 5' RACE (UMI-labeled). For each CDR3 protein, TCRdb gives one entry from its re-call of the 5' RACE reads, without DNA. This sample's clone table lists approximately 7,000 distinct CDR3 sequences. This entry belongs to a study of human CD8 memory T cell subsets. The sample taken for sequencing was CD8+ stem-like memory T cells (TSCM and TCM) sorted from PBMCs. Specified subset: stem-like memory CD8 T cells (TSTEM), CCR7+ PD-1- TIGIT-. The receptor was isolated from a human donor in good health. This chain uses TRBV6-2 or TRBV6-3 with TRBJ2-7; TCRdb designates TRBD1, a call that cannot be tested without DNA. The CDR3 loop reads CASSSGASYEQYF.